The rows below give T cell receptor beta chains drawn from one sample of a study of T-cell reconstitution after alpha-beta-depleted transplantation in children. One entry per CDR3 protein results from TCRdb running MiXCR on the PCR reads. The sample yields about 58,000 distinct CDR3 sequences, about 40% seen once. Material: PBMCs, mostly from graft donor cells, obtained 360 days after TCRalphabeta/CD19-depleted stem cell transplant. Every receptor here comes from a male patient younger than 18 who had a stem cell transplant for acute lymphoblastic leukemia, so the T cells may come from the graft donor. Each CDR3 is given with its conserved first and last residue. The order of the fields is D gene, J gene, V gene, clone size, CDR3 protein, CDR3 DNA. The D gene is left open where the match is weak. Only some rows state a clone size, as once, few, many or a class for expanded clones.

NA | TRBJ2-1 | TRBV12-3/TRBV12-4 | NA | CASSPFVADLLNEQFF | TGTGCCAGCAGCCCCTTCGTAGCGGACCTATTAAATGAGCAGTTCTTC
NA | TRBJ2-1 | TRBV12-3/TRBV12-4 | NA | CASSFRRVHFNEQFF | TGTGCCAGCAGTTTTCGACGGGTACACTTCAATGAGCAGTTCTTC
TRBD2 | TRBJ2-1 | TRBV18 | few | CASSPILAGSEFF | TGTGCCAGCTCACCAATCCTAGCGGGAAGTGAGTTCTTC
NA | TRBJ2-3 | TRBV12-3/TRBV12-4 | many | CASSFKGFSTDTQYF | TGTGCCAGCAGTTTTAAGGGTTTTAGCACAGATACGCAGTATTTT
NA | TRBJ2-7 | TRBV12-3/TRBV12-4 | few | CASSLERSGSYEQYF | TGTGCCAGCAGTTTGGAGCGTAGCGGTTCCTACGAGCAGTACTTC
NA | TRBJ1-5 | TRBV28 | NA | CASSSRSRYQPQHF | TGTGCCAGCAGCTCAAGATCCCGTTATCAGCCCCAGCATTTT
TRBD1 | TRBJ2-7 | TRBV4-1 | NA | CASSQMITGQGGSYEQYF | TGCGCCAGCAGCCAAATGATAACGGGACAGGGTGGCTCCTACGAGCAGTACTTC
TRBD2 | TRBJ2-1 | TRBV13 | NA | CASSPTRTRHSYNEQFF | TGTGCCAGCAGCCCCACCCGGACTAGACACTCCTACAATGAGCAGTTCTTC
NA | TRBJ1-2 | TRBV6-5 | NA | CASSYSPTGFYGYTF | TGTGCCAGCAGTTACTCGCCCACAGGGTTCTATGGCTACACCTTC
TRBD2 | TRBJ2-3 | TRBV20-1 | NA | CSARERPLGRVFQDTQYF | TGCAGTGCTAGAGAGAGGCCGTTGGGGAGGGTGTTCCAAGATACGCAGTATTTT
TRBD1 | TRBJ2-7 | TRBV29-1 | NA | CSVGQGTYEQYF | TGCAGCGTCGGACAGGGGACCTACGAGCAGTACTTC
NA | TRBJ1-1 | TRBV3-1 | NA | CASSPEVSSNTEAFF | TGTGCCAGCAGCCCGGAGGTCAGCTCGAACACTGAAGCTTTCTTT
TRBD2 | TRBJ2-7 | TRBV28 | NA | CASSPGTSGRGEQYF | TGTGCCAGCAGTCCCGGGACTAGCGGGAGGGGCGAGCAGTACTTC
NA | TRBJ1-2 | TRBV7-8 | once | CASSLAWDGYYGYTF | TGTGCCAGCAGCTTAGCGTGGGACGGCTACTATGGCTACACCTTC
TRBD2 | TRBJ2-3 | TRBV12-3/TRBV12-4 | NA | CASSLWEGTQYF | TGTGCCAGCAGTTTGTGGGAGGGAACGCAGTATTTT
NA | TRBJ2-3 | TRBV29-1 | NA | CSVEQGTDTQYF | TGCAGCGTTGAACAGGGGACAGATACGCAGTATTTT
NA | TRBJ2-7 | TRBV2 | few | CASSGTGTEQYF | TGTGCCAGCTCCGGTACAGGGACCGAGCAGTACTTC
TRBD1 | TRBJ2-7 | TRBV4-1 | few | CASSPLQGAPNYEQYF | TGCGCCAGCAGTCCACTACAGGGGGCCCCAAACTACGAGCAGTACTTC
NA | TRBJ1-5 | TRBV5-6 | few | CASSFYLGAQHF | TGTGCCAGCAGCTTTTACCTTGGGGCCCAGCATTTT
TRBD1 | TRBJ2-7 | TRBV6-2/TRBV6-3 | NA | CASSRTGGRYEQYF | TGTGCCAGCAGTCGGACAGGGGGCAGGTACGAGCAGTACTTC
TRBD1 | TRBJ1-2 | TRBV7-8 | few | CASSYGQGNGYTF | TGTGCCAGCAGCTACGGACAGGGGAATGGCTACACCTTC
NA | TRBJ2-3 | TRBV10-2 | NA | CASSLRRADTQYF | TGCGCCAGCAGTTTAAGGCGGGCGGATACGCAGTATTTT
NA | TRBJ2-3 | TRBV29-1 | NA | CSVTVDTQYF | TGCAGCGTCACAGTGGATACGCAGTATTTT
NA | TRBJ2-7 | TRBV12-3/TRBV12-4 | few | CASSFEGGGSYEQYF | TGTGCCAGCAGTTTTGAGGGTGGTGGCTCCTACGAGCAGTACTTC
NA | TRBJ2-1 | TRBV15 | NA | CATREPMYNEQFF | TGTGCCACCCGGGAACCAATGTACAATGAGCAGTTCTTC
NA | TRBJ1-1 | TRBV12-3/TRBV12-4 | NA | CASLGPSMNTEAFF | TGTGCCAGCCTGGGACCCTCTATGAACACTGAAGCTTTCTTT